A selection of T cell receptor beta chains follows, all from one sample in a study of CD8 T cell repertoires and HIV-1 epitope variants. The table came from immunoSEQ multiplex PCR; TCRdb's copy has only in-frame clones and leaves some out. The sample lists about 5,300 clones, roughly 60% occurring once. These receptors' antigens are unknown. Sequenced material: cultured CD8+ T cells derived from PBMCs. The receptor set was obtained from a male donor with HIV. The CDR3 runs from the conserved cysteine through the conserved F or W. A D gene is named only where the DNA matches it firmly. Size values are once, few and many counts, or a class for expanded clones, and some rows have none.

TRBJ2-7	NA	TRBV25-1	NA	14	CASSEGDGRYEQYF	TGTGCCAGCAGTGAGGGGGACGGACGATACGAGCAGTACTTC
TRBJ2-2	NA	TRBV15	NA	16	CATSRLDPSNTGELFF	TGTGCCACCAGCAGACTGGACCCCTCGAACACCGGGGAGCTGTTTTTT
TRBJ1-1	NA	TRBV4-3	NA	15	CASSQDPGGGTEAFF	TGCGCCAGCAGCCAAGATCCTGGGGGTGGCACTGAAGCTTTCTTT
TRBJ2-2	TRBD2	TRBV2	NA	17	CASSDLLGGIGTGELFF	TGTGCCAGCAGTGACCTGCTGGGGGGGATAGGCACCGGGGAGCTGTTTTTT
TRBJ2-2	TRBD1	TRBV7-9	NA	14	CASSLGQGIGELFF	TGTGCCAGCAGCTTGGGACAGGGGATCGGGGAGCTGTTTTTT
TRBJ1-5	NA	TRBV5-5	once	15	CASSLAWQTGQPQHF	TGTGCCAGCAGCTTGGCCTGGCAGACTGGTCAGCCCCAGCATTTT
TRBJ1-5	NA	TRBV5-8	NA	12	CASGGYNQPQHF	TGTGCCAGCGGGGGGTACAATCAGCCCCAGCATTTT
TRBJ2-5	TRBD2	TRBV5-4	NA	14	CASSQLADQETQYF	TGTGCCAGCAGCCAACTAGCGGACCAAGAGACCCAGTACTTC
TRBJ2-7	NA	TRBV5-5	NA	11	CASSTGYEQYF	TGTGCCAGCAGCACGGGGTACGAGCAGTACTTC
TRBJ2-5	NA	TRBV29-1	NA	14	CSVEGGDYQETQYF	TGCAGCGTTGAAGGGGGTGATTACCAAGAGACCCAGTACTTC
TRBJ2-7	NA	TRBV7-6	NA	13	CASSQGPGDEQYF	TGTGCCAGCAGCCAAGGCCCGGGGGACGAGCAGTACTTC
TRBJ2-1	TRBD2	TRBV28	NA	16	CASQLAAGPTAYEQFF	TGTGCCAGTCAACTAGCGGCCGGCCCTACAGCGTATGAGCAGTTCTTC
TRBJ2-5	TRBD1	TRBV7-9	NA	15	CASSSPWDSQETQYF	TGTGCCAGCAGCTCACCTTGGGACAGCCAAGAGACCCAGTACTTC
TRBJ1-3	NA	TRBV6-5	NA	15	CASSPRSISGNTIYF	TGTGCCAGCAGCCCTCGGAGTATCTCTGGAAACACCATATATTTT
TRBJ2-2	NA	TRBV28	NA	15	CASTPIRASTGELFF	TGTGCCAGCACCCCCATCCGGGCCTCCACCGGGGAGCTGTTTTTT
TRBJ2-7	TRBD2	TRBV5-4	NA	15	CASSTSTSGSSEQYF	TGTGCCAGCAGCACATCGACTAGCGGGAGTTCCGAGCAGTACTTC
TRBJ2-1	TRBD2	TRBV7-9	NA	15	CASSGTSESYNEQFF	TGTGCCAGCAGCGGGACTAGCGAGTCCTACAATGAGCAGTTCTTC
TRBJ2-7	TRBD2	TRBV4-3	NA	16	CASSQEAGTSNYEQYF	TGCGCCAGCAGCCAAGAAGCCGGGACTAGCAACTACGAGCAGTACTTC
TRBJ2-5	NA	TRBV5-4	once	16	CASSLRETGRGETQYF	TGTGCCAGCAGCTTGAGGGAGACAGGGCGGGGAGAGACCCAGTACTTC
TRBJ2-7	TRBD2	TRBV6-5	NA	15	CASSYYGGGSYEQYF	TGTGCCAGCAGTTATTACGGGGGGGGCAGCTACGAGCAGTACTTC
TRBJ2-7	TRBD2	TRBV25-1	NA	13	CATGGASGYEQYF	TGTGCCACCGGAGGCGCTAGCGGTTACGAGCAGTACTTC
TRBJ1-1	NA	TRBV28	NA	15	CASSTPTGGNTEAFF	TGTGCCAGCAGCACACCGACTGGGGGGAACACTGAAGCTTTCTTT
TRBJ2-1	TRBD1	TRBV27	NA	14	CARIPGQGEDEQFF	TGTGCCAGGATCCCGGGACAGGGGGAGGATGAGCAGTTCTTC
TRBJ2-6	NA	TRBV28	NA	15	CASSFVLVGANVLTF	TGTGCCAGCAGTTTTGTGCTGGTAGGGGCCAACGTCCTGACTTTC
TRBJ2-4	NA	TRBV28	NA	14	CASSSTGLGSIQYF	TGTGCCAGCAGTTCGACAGGCCTGGGTAGCATTCAGTACTTC
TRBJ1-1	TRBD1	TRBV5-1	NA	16	CASSLIRQGGSTEAFF	TGCGCCAGCAGCTTAATCCGACAGGGGGGGAGCACTGAAGCTTTCTTT
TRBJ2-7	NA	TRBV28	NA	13	CASSLGPGVEQYF	TGTGCCAGCAGTTTAGGGCCAGGGGTCGAGCAGTACTTC
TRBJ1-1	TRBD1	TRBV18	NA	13	CASSRSGGTEAFF	TGTGCCAGCTCACGGTCAGGGGGCACTGAAGCTTTCTTT
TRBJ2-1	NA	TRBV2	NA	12	CASSGLVSEQFF	TGTGCCAGCAGTGGGTTGGTTTCAGAGCAGTTCTTC
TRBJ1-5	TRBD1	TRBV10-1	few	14	CASRDRDSNQPQHF	TGCGCCAGCAGGGACAGGGATTCCAATCAGCCCCAGCATTTT
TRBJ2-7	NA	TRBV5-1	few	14	CASSFTGTNVEQYF	TGCGCCAGCAGCTTTACGGGGACCAACGTCGAGCAGTACTTC
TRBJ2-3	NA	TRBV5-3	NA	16	CARSLPSETGTDTQYF	TGTGCCAGAAGCCTGCCTAGCGAGACTGGGACAGATACGCAGTATTTT
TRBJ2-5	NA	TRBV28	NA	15	CASSLREDGKETQYF	TGTGCCAGCAGTTTACGAGAGGACGGGAAAGAGACCCAGTACTTC
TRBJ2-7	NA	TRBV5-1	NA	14	CASSFEPSGYEQYF	TGCGCCAGCAGCTTCGAACCTTCAGGGTACGAGCAGTACTTC
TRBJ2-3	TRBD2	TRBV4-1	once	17	CASSQDPSGAQADTQYF	TGCGCCAGCAGCCAAGATCCTAGCGGTGCCCAAGCAGATACGCAGTATTTT
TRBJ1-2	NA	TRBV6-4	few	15	CASSVEPGQSYGYTF	TGTGCCAGCAGTGTCGAGCCGGGACAAAGCTATGGCTACACCTTC
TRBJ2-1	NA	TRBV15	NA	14	CATSSTGSSNEQFF	TGTGCCACCAGCAGTACCGGGAGCAGTAATGAGCAGTTCTTC
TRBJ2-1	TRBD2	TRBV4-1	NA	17	CASSQETSGRIYNEQFF	TGCGCCAGCAGCCAAGAAACTAGCGGGAGGATTTACAATGAGCAGTTCTTC
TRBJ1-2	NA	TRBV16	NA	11	CASFIQDGYTF	TGTGCCAGCTTTATCCAGGATGGCTACACCTTC
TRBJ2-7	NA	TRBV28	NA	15	CASTKGWGAAYEQYF	TGTGCCAGCACCAAGGGGTGGGGGGCCGCCTACGAGCAGTACTTC
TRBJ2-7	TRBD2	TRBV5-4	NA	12	CASSQAGGEQYF	TGTGCCAGCAGCCAAGCGGGGGGCGAGCAGTACTTC
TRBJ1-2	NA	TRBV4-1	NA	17	CASSPSRGGHGNYGYTF	TGCGCCAGCAGCCCTTCAAGGGGCGGCCATGGTAACTATGGCTACACCTTC
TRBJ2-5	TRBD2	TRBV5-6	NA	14	CASSGLAREETQYF	TGTGCCAGCAGCGGACTAGCGAGGGAAGAGACCCAGTACTTC
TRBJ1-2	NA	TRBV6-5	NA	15	CASSGVGEGIYGYTF	TGTGCCAGCAGCGGAGTGGGAGAGGGGATCTATGGCTACACCTTC
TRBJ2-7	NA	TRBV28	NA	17	CASKSSLWRGSFDEQYF	TGTGCCAGCAAGAGCAGCTTGTGGAGGGGGAGTTTCGACGAGCAGTACTTC
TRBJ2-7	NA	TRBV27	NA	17	CASSHQGRDGLTYEQYF	TGTGCCAGCAGTCACCAGGGACGGGACGGCCTCACCTACGAGCAGTACTTC
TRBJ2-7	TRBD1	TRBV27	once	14	CASSLGQYLREQYF	TGTGCCAGCAGCTTGGGACAGTACCTTCGTGAGCAGTACTTC
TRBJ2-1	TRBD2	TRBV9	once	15	CASSVEGGRRGEQFF	TGTGCCAGCAGCGTAGAGGGCGGGAGGAGGGGTGAGCAGTTCTTC
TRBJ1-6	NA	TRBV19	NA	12	CASSMGPSPLHF	TGTGCCAGTAGTATGGGCCCTTCACCCCTCCACTTT
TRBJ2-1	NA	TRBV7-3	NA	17	CASSLNPGGGRENEQFF	TGTGCCAGCAGCTTAAATCCGGGCGGGGGCCGAGAGAATGAGCAGTTCTTC
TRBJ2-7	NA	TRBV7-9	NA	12	CASSSSSYEQYF	TGTGCCAGCAGCTCTAGCTCTTACGAGCAGTACTTC
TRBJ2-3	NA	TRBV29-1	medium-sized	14	CSAAGTESTDTQYF	TGCAGCGCGGCGGGCACCGAGTCCACAGATACGCAGTATTTT
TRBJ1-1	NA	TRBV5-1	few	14	CASSLGHPNTEAFF	TGCGCCAGCAGCTTGGGGCATCCGAACACTGAAGCTTTCTTT
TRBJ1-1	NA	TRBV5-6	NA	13	CASSFVGDTEAFF	TGTGCCAGCAGCTTTGTAGGAGACACTGAAGCTTTCTTT
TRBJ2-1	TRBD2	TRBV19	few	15	CASSISGGRYNEQFF	TGTGCCAGTAGTATAAGCGGGGGGCGATACAATGAGCAGTTCTTC
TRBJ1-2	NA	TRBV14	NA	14	CASSQLAANYGYTF	TGTGCCAGCAGCCAACTAGCAGCTAACTATGGCTACACCTTC
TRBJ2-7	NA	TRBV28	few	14	CASAPGRVVPEQYF	TGTGCCAGCGCCCCGGGTAGGGTGGTCCCCGAGCAGTACTTC
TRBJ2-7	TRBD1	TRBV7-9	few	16	CASSLAGQGVDYEQYF	TGTGCCAGCAGCTTAGCGGGACAGGGGGTGGACTACGAGCAGTACTTC
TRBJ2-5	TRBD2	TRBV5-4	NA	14	CASSFSGIGETQYF	TGTGCCAGCAGCTTTAGCGGGATTGGGGAGACCCAGTACTTC